The 14 T cell receptor beta chains in this list originate from one sample, sequenced in a study of tumor and adjacent non-tumor tissue in lung cancer. No cell sorting was done before RNA was extracted from the tissue. A modified ARM-PCR protocol with three rounds of nested PCR amplified TCRbeta. MiXCR, applied by TCRdb to the multiplex PCR reads, yields one record per CDR3 protein. Here the sample spans 200,000 to 250,000 distinct CDR3 sequences, over 55% being singletons. The sample was lung tumor tissue. Every receptor here comes from a man in his 60s with non-small cell lung cancer.

Comment on this clonotype: At one boundary the junction diverges from the germline segment, which might be a read error. This chain uses TRBV6-1 with TRBJ2-1; no reliable D call. This CDR3 spans 13 amino acids. In germline, CDR1 is MNHNS, CDR2 SASEGT. The CDR3: CASSLVRGSVSLF. The CDR3 DNA follows: TGTGCCAGCAGTTTAGTAAGAGGTTCAGTCTCTCTCTTC.

For this clonotype: The germline gene is not matched at one end of the junction; a read error may be the cause. The chain joins TRBV20-1 to TRBJ2-5, with 11 bases fitting TRBD2. The CDR3 has 18 residues. Germline V gives CDR1 DFQATT, CDR2 SNEGSKA (reference sequence). The CDR3 loop reads CSARYVTSGGRTKETQYF. The DNA for the CDR3 is TGCAGTGCGAGATATGTTACTAGCGGGGGCCGTACTAAAGAGACTCAGTACTTC.

On this clonotype itself: Relative to the germline gene, one junction end is altered; a read error may explain this. J is TRBJ2-7 and V is TRBV5-1, with a possible D match to TRBD2 (6 bases). The CDR3 has 17 amino acids. The germline gives CDR1 SGHRS, CDR2 YFSETQ. CDR3 nucleotides: TGCGCCAGCAGCTTGGACGGGCGTACCGGGAGCTCCTACAAGCAGTACTTC. This encodes CASSLDGRTGSSYKQYF.

On this clonotype: Its ends do not fully match the called genes, so a read error is possible. V and J are TRBV7-9 and TRBJ2-3; unclear D gene. There are 14 residues in the CDR3. Germline CDR1 reads SEHNR; CDR2 reads FQNEAQ (reference sequence). Here the CDR3 DNA reads TGTGCCAGCAGAATAGGAATTAGCACAGATACGCAGTTTTTT. It encodes CASRIGISTDTQFF.

The rearrangement uses TRBV6-2 or TRBV6-3 and TRBJ1-5, with 8 bases identical to TRBD1. The junction had 7 bases not matched to a gene; V was cut back by 6 bases and J by 3 bases. The CDR3 spans 15 residues. In germline, CDR1 is MNHEY, CDR2 SVGEGT. The CDR3 sequence is CASRGQGVVNQPQHF. CDR3 nucleotide sequence: TGTGCCAGCAGAGGACAGGGTGTGGTCAATCAGCCCCAGCATTTT.

This clonotype showed up many times. J is TRBJ2-5 and V is TRBV6-5; TRBD2 matches 9 bases. Trimming removed 7 bases from V and 1 base from J; junction bases left unmatched: 4. The CDR3 runs to 14 residues. Germline V lookup: CDR1 MNHEY, CDR2 SVGAGI. The CDR3 spells CASNKGLAQETQYF. The CDR3 DNA reads TGTGCCAGCAACAAGGGACTAGCCCAAGAGACCCAGTACTTC.

This clonotype was seen just once. A much larger clone differs by one base, so this may be a read error. The V gene is TRBV20-1, the J gene TRBJ1-1, with TRBD1 matching over 7 bases. The V gene's germline CDR1 is DFQATT and CDR2 SNEGSKA (reference sequence). The ends lost 0 bases at V and 2 bases at J; junction bases unmatched: 12. The length of the CDR3 is 17 residues. In DNA form, the CDR3 reads TGCAGTGCTAGAGATCGAGGAGAGGGGGCACCTAACACTGAAGCTTTCTTT. Translation: CSARDRGEGAPNTEAFF.

Comment on this clonotype: A read error may be the cause here, since a much bigger clone is one base away. This sequence joins TRBV5-5 and TRBJ2-2; no reliable D call. Germline V gene sequence: CDR1 SGHKS, CDR2 YYEKEE (reference sequence). This CDR3 region has 12 residues. V lost 0 bases and J 9 bases, leaving 6 bases between the germline ends. This CDR3 is CASSLGTWELFF. CDR3 nucleotide sequence: TGTGCCAGCAGCTTGGGGACCTGGGAGCTGTTTTTT.

Points on this clonotype: Germline and junction disagree at one end, which may indicate a read error. The rearrangement joins TRBV4-3 to TRBJ1-3; D is uncertain. This CDR3 spans 19 amino acids. Germline loops: CDR1 LGHNA, CDR2 YSLEER. CDR3 sequence: CANSQDLSRSWSSENTIYF. The CDR3 DNA is TGCGCCAACAGTCAAGATCTTTCACGGTCTTGGAGCTCTGAAAACACCATATATTTT.

On this clonotype: The CDR3 ends on some other residue instead of the conserved phenylalanine or tryptophan, so this is likely a read error. The V gene is TRBV20-1, the J gene TRBJ1-4, with D possibly being TRBD1 (6 bases). V was clipped by 7 bases and J by 8 bases, with 20 bases between them. There are 14 residues in the CDR3. Germline CDR1 reads DFQATT; CDR2 reads SNEGSKA (reference sequence). The CDR3 DNA reads as TGCAGTGTTGCGAGTCGGGGGGCAAGGGAAAAACTGTTTTTG. This codes for CSVASRGAREKLFL.

Concerning this clonotype: A much more abundant neighbour one base away suggests this may be a read error. Because it lacks the conserved phenylalanine or tryptophan at the end, this CDR3 is likely a read error. This chain uses TRBV20-1 with TRBJ2-1, with D perhaps TRBD1 or TRBD2 (5 bases each). V gave up 6 bases and J gave up 3 bases, with 15 bases separating them. Germline V CDR1 and CDR2: DFQATT, SNEGSKA (reference sequence). CDR3 length: 14 amino acids. The CDR3 sequence: CSAPSGTNYNEQFS. CDR3 coding DNA: TGCAGTGCCCCATCCGGGACCAACTACAATGAGCAGTTCTCC.

About this clonotype: One end of the junction does not line up with germline, which may come from a read error. This sequence joins TRBV11-3 and TRBJ2-1; 11 bases align to TRBD2. Per the germline V gene, CDR1 is SGHNT and CDR2 is YENEEA. The CDR3 is 18 residues long. CDR3: CVSSLEGLAGHSYDEQFF. In DNA, the CDR3 is TGTGTCAGCAGCTTAGAAGGACTAGCGGGCCACTCCTACGATGAGCAGTTCTTC.

This clonotype showed up just once. Being one base from a much bigger clone, this may be a read error. The rearrangement joins TRBV29-1 to TRBJ1-1; D possibly corresponds to TRBD1 (5 bases). CDR3 length equals 13 residues. Germline V gene data show CDR1 as SQVTM and CDR2 as ANQGSEA. This CDR3 is CSAERGPNTEAFF. CDR3 nucleotide sequence: TGCAGCGCTGAACGGGGCCCCAACACTGAAGCTTTCTTT. Full variable domain (remainder filled in from reference TRBV29-1 and TRBJ1-1): SAVISQKPSRDICQRGTSLTIQCQVDSQVTMMFWYRQQPGQSLTLIATANQGSEATYESGFVIDKFPISRPNLTFSTLTVSNMSPEDSSIYLCSAERGPNTEAFFGQGTRLTVV.

This sequence joins TRBV5-4 and TRBJ1-2; the D gene is possibly TRBD1 (5 bases). Germline values: CDR1 SGHNT, CDR2 YYREEE (reference sequence). V was shortened by 4 bases and J by 7 bases, with 14 bases between the two germline ends. The CDR3 totals 13 residues. In DNA, the CDR3 is TGTGCCAGCAGCCGGGACGAGGAGGGTGGCTACACCTTC. Translating gives CASSRDEEGGYTF. Drawing the rest from reference TRBV5-4 and TRBJ1-2, the complete variable domain is ETGVTQSPTHLIKTRGQQVTLRCSSQSGHNTVSWYQQALGQGPQFIFQYYREEENGRGNFPPRFSGLQFPNYSSELNVNALELDDSALYLCASSRDEEGGYTFGSGTRLTVV.